This T cell receptor (beta chain) was obtained from a study of patients and donors after allogeneic stem cell transplantation. Trimming stripped 4 bases from V and 7 bases from J, with 24 bases between. Germline V gene sequence: CDR1 SGHRS, CDR2 YFSETQ. The CDR3 consists of 17 residues. This clonotype was picked up many times. TCRdb reanalysed the RT-PCR reads using MiXCR and keeps one entry per CDR3 protein. The sample yields 200,000 to 250,000 distinct CDR3 sequences, roughly an eighth seen once. Sequenced material: blood, either unsorted or a sorted T cell fraction (not recorded which). The clonotype was recovered from a human donor who was either an allogeneic HSCT recipient or a stem cell or donor lymphocyte infusion donor (not recorded which). It is not recorded whose cells these are; they may come from a transplant donor. The V gene is TRBV5-1, the J gene TRBJ2-1, with D possibly matching TRBD2 (5 bases). CDR3 residues: CASSLLASLLLGNEQFF. The CDR3 DNA reads TGCGCCAGCAGCCTCCTAGCCTCACTACTACTGGGAAATGAGCAGTTCTTC.